Listed here is a single T cell receptor beta chain. No antigen is known for it. This record comes from a study of cytomegalovirus exposure and HLA in healthy donors. Overall study results and limits: Within the data, a cluster of highly shared sequence variants was likely a sequencing artifact. Segments of the TCR beta V type were, in most cases, productive about 90% or about 30% of the time in an earlier analysis.

PCR amplification relied on 60 Vbeta primers (plus 13 Jbeta primers). The assay was immunoSEQ multiplex PCR, and TCRdb's table has in-frame clones only and misses some. The sample carries 150,000 to 200,000 clones, 65% to 80% recorded once. Healthy individuals who donated bone marrow served as the donors. When sampled, the donors appeared nominally healthy, though they likely had unrecorded immune exposures. What was sequenced was PBMCs. The origin of this receptor is a woman between 40 and 55 years old in good health and CMV-seronegative.

DNA for the CDR3: TGTGCCAGCACTGGACTAGCGGGAGCCGTCTACAATGAGCAGTTCTTC. This sequence encodes CASTGLAGAVYNEQFF. This rearrangement joins TRBV27 to TRBJ2-1; TRBD2 matches 13 bases. V lost 7 bases to trimming and J lost 3 bases; unmatched junction nucleotides: 6. Germline V gives CDR1 MNHEY, CDR2 SMNVEV (reference sequence). This CDR3 has 16 amino acids.